This T cell receptor beta chain emerged from a study of blood T cell repertoires in COVID-19. Turning to the study itself: Samples of COVID-19 (acute and convalescent) were obtained from the United States, Italy and Spain.

TCRdb's table, derived via immunoSEQ multiplex PCR, lists solely in-frame clones and lacks some. The sample lists 150,000 to 200,000 clones, roughly nine tenths occurring once. The CDR3 sequence is 14 residues long. V was shortened by 0 bases and J by 10 bases, with 16 bases between the two germline ends. Germline V lookup: CDR1 SGDLS, CDR2 YYNGEE. Specimen: peripheral blood. This rearrangement joins TRBV9 to TRBJ1-1, with D maybe TRBD1 (6 bases). The origin of this receptor is a man between 18 and 29 years old who had recovered from COVID-19. This chain's CDR3 is CASSVVGGGDSAFF. CDR3 sequence (DNA): TGTGCCAGCAGCGTAGTAGGAGGGGGGGATTCAGCTTTCTTT.